A selection of T cell receptor beta chains follows, all from one sample in a study of T cells in Graves' hyperthyroidism and ophthalmopathy. TCRdb re-derived calls from the multiplex PCR reads in MiXCR, one entry per CDR3 protein. This repertoire shows hundreds of thousands of distinct CDR3 sequences, 22% found once; its top ten account for about half. Sample: blood. These receptors all come from an older woman with Graves' ophthalmopathy. Each CDR3 is given with its conserved first and last residue. The D gene is left open where the match is weak. Clone size is not always given. Where it is, it says once, few, many or a class for expanded clones.

>-|TRBD2|TRBV18|TRBJ2-1
TGTGCCAGCTTGCCGGGCCTAGCGGGAGAGGGTGAGCAGTTCTTC
CASLPGLAGEGEQFF
>-|TRBD2|TRBV7-2|TRBJ2-5
TGTGCCAGCAGCCCCCTAGCGGGTCCTGAGGTTGCCCAGTACTTC
CASSPLAGPEVAQYF
>few|TRBD1|TRBV3-1|TRBJ2-4
TGTGCCAGCAGCCCGACAGGGATTATCGCCAAAAACATTCAGTACTTC
CASSPTGIIAKNIQYF
>few|-|TRBV6-1|TRBJ1-1
TGTGCCAGCAGTCCTCGGGGGGGCGGCAACACTGAAGCTTTCTTT
CASSPRGGGNTEAFF
>-|-|TRBV9|TRBJ2-7
TGTGCCAGCAGCGTAGGGACTACCACCTACGAGCAGTACTTC
CASSVGTTTYEQYF
>few|-|TRBV13|TRBJ2-7
TGTGCCAGCAGCTACGGGACTGAATCCTACGAGCAGTACTTC
CASSYGTESYEQYF
>-|-|TRBV18|TRBJ1-5
TGTGCCAGCTCACCGGTAGGGGGTCAGCCCCAGCATTTT
CASSPVGGQPQHF
>few|TRBD2|TRBV3-1|TRBJ2-5
TGTGCCAGCAGCCAAAGTAGCGGGAGATTCGAGACCCAGTACTTC
CASSQSSGRFETQYF
>-|-|TRBV19|TRBJ1-1
TGTGCCAGTAGCCACCCTGAGGGGGGCGCGGATAACTCTGAAGCTTTCTTT
CASSHPEGGADNSEAFF
>-|-|TRBV10-2|TRBJ2-2
TGCGCCAGCTGCGGCGGGAAGAGTAGGGCCGGGGAGCTGTTTTTT
CASCGGKSRAGELFF
>-|-|TRBV5-1|TRBJ2-5
TGCGCCAGCAGCTTGGCTGGAGGGCCCCAAGAGACCCAGTACTTC
CASSLAGGPQETQYF